The rows below give T cell receptor beta chains drawn from one sample of a study of blood T cell repertoires in COVID-19. Sequenced by immunoSEQ multiplex PCR; TCRdb stores in-frame clones only, minus some. The sample consists of over 80,000 clones, about 89% of them appearing once. The material sequenced was peripheral blood. These receptors all come from a man aged 50-60 years with acute or convalescent COVID-19. CDR3s include the opening cysteine and the closing phenylalanine or tryptophan. Each record gives: J gene, V gene, CDR3 protein.

j_call: TRBJ1-5
v_call: TRBV19
cdr3_aa: CASSMSSAENQPQHF

j_call: TRBJ1-1
v_call: TRBV28
cdr3_aa: CASTHSGTEYLAFF

j_call: TRBJ1-5
v_call: TRBV15
cdr3_aa: CATSRQQGAGQPQHF

j_call: TRBJ1-1
v_call: TRBV18
cdr3_aa: CASSPSSGGDTEAFF

j_call: TRBJ2-5
v_call: TRBV5-6
cdr3_aa: CASSLVAGGQETQYF

j_call: TRBJ1-3
v_call: TRBV19
cdr3_aa: CASSGLRTASGNTIYF

j_call: TRBJ2-1
v_call: TRBV5-1
cdr3_aa: CASSLAGQGRDEQFF

j_call: TRBJ2-7
v_call: TRBV18
cdr3_aa: CATSGNEAGEQYF

j_call: TRBJ1-1
v_call: TRBV11-3
cdr3_aa: CASSLGAGYGTGTEAFF

j_call: TRBJ1-3
v_call: TRBV7-6
cdr3_aa: CASSSGQGGGNTIYF

j_call: TRBJ1-1
v_call: TRBV14
cdr3_aa: CASSRRGMNTEAFF

j_call: TRBJ1-5
v_call: TRBV6-1
cdr3_aa: CASSEGQDRQPQHF

j_call: TRBJ1-1
v_call: TRBV6-2/TRBV6-3
cdr3_aa: CASSFTGTEAFF

j_call: TRBJ1-2
v_call: TRBV3-1/TRBV3-2
cdr3_aa: CASSPPLNRVGYGYTF

j_call: TRBJ2-1
v_call: TRBV5-1
cdr3_aa: CASSSGLAGGRRAEQFF

j_call: TRBJ1-2
v_call: TRBV7-7
cdr3_aa: CASSQRQGWVCYGYTF

j_call: TRBJ2-1
v_call: TRBV11-3
cdr3_aa: CASSSGTGGTYNEQFF

j_call: TRBJ1-6
v_call: TRBV6-5
cdr3_aa: CASSYPNSPLHF

j_call: TRBJ1-2
v_call: TRBV10-3
cdr3_aa: CAISERQGGWGYTF

j_call: TRBJ2-6
v_call: TRBV5-4
cdr3_aa: CASSDGGRAGANVLTF

j_call: TRBJ2-2
v_call: TRBV9
cdr3_aa: CASSVEGAANTGELFF

j_call: TRBJ2-5
v_call: TRBV9
cdr3_aa: CASSVGAGGFQETQYF

j_call: TRBJ1-1
v_call: TRBV5-1
cdr3_aa: CASNFQSGDTEAFF

j_call: TRBJ1-5
v_call: TRBV19
cdr3_aa: CASTPGVQIWPQHF

j_call: TRBJ2-2
v_call: TRBV10-3
cdr3_aa: CAISRLAGGRDTGELFF

j_call: TRBJ1-1
v_call: TRBV5-6
cdr3_aa: CASSLYFQGSTEAFF

j_call: TRBJ1-1
v_call: TRBV6-2/TRBV6-3
cdr3_aa: CASSYPTEAFF

j_call: TRBJ1-3
v_call: TRBV5-6
cdr3_aa: CASSLGNTGVGNTIYF

j_call: TRBJ1-2
v_call: TRBV2
cdr3_aa: CASSEGGGRGYGYTF

j_call: TRBJ1-4
v_call: TRBV6-5
cdr3_aa: CASTPGAGVEEKLFF

j_call: TRBJ1-6
v_call: TRBV25-1
cdr3_aa: CASSGETGAGSPLHF

j_call: TRBJ1-2
v_call: TRBV5-4
cdr3_aa: CASSPRSVGNYGYTF

j_call: TRBJ1-2
v_call: TRBV6-5
cdr3_aa: CASSRDISNYGYTF

j_call: TRBJ1-6
v_call: TRBV5-1
cdr3_aa: CASSTSSYNSPLHF

j_call: TRBJ2-5
v_call: TRBV5-6
cdr3_aa: CASSLLTGGQQETQYF

j_call: TRBJ2-3
v_call: TRBV5-1
cdr3_aa: CASSAAAVSTDTQYF

j_call: TRBJ1-2
v_call: TRBV19
cdr3_aa: CASSIQGPNYGYTF

j_call: TRBJ2-3
v_call: TRBV6-5
cdr3_aa: CASSAGTGVPDTQYF

j_call: TRBJ1-1
v_call: TRBV19
cdr3_aa: CASSIREGVNTEAFF

j_call: TRBJ2-3
v_call: TRBV18
cdr3_aa: CASSQQRVRDTQYF

j_call: TRBJ1-1
v_call: TRBV18
cdr3_aa: CASSPRAGVINTEAFF

j_call: TRBJ1-5
v_call: TRBV2
cdr3_aa: CASSEDIISPQHF